This TCR beta chain comes out of a study of technical replicates of blood from a few donors. Libraries were prepared by immunoSEQ multiplex PCR; TCRdb keeps only in-frame clonotypes and omits some of them. This sample yields about 66,000 clones, of which about 97% are seen a single time; roughly 0.25% belongs to the top ten. Germline-derived CDR1 and CDR2 are MGHDK and SYGVNS. This CDR3 is 11 amino acids long. After removal of 4 bases from V and 12 bases from J, the junction contained 3 bases not matched to a gene. The V and J genes are TRBV25-1 and TRBJ1-1; 9 nucleotides line up with TRBD1. The clonotype originates from a human donor in good health. Sequencing was carried out using T cells isolated from PBMCs. CDR3 loop: CASSVTGGTFF. CDR3 in DNA: TGTGCCAGCAGTGTGACAGGGGGGACTTTCTTT.